These T cell receptor beta chains were read from a single sample in a study of regulatory T cells in long-lasting Graves disease. TCRdb passed the multiplex PCR reads through MiXCR, listing each CDR3 protein once. The table includes about 420,000 distinct CDR3 sequences, approximately 16% detected once. The same data also went into a second study, on T cells in Graves' hyperthyroidism and ophthalmopathy.

The sequencing used peripheral blood mononuclear cells (PBMCs), collected at new diagnosis, from a patient treated with antithyroid drugs. The receptors stem from a woman aged 18-29 years with Graves disease. Both conserved end residues are part of each CDR3. A D gene is named only where the DNA matches it firmly. Size is stated for part of the rows, as once, few or many counts, or as a class when the clone is expanded.

>-|TRBJ1-3|TRBV3-1|few
TGTGCCAGCAGCCAAGTACCAGGTGGAGGGAGTGGAAACACCATATATTTT
CASSQVPGGGSGNTIYF
>-|TRBJ2-3|TRBV28|many
TGTGCCAGCAGTTTATGGGAAGGAGTCCGGGCGGATACGCAGTATTTT
CASSLWEGVRADTQYF
>TRBD2|TRBJ2-7|TRBV11-3|-
TGTGCCAGCAGCTTGGTTAGCGGGACTTTTGAGCAGTACTTC
CASSLVSGTFEQYF
>-|TRBJ2-1|TRBV20-1|many
TGCAGTGCTTTTGGTCGGGTTGAGCAGTTCTTC
CSAFGRVEQFF
>-|TRBJ2-1|TRBV7-9|few
TGTGCCAGCAGCTTAGTCGGAATGGGTGAGCAGTTCTTC
CASSLVGMGEQFF
>-|TRBJ2-7|TRBV28|many
TGTGCCAGCAGTTTAGTCGGAGTAAACTACGAGCAGTACTTC
CASSLVGVNYEQYF
>-|TRBJ2-2|TRBV28|few
TGTGCCAGCAGTTTACTGTTACCTGGGATAGATACCGGGGAGCTGTTTTTT
CASSLLLPGIDTGELFF
>-|TRBJ2-2|TRBV13|few
TGTGCCAGCAGCTTAGTTGGGACAGCGGGCACCGGGGAGCTGTTTTTT
CASSLVGTAGTGELFF
>-|TRBJ2-2|TRBV27|-
TGTGCCGGCAGTACACCAAATAGGGGCGGGGAGCTGTTTTTT
CAGSTPNRGGELFF
>-|TRBJ2-3|TRBV20-1|many
TGCAGTGCTAGCCAGAATAGGGACTCACATACGCAGTATTTT
CSASQNRDSHTQYF
>TRBD2|TRBJ2-7|TRBV9|-
TGTGCCAGCTCACCATCCAGGGGGGGACTAGCCGAATACTCCTACGAGCAGTACTTC
CASSPSRGGLAEYSYEQYF
>-|TRBJ2-7|TRBV9|-
TGTGCCAGCAGCGTAGGGACCGATAGCTCCTACGAGCAGTACTTC
CASSVGTDSSYEQYF
>TRBD2|TRBJ2-7|TRBV29-1|few
TGCAGCGCCTACGGGACTACCACCTACGAGCAGTACTTC
CSAYGTTTYEQYF
>TRBD2|TRBJ2-1|TRBV11-2|many
TGTGCCAGCAGCTTCGGGGGACTAGCTGTTGAGCAGTTCTTC
CASSFGGLAVEQFF
>TRBD2|TRBJ2-1|TRBV7-9|-
TGTGCCAGCAGCTTACCAGCGGGGGGGTCCTACAATGAGCAGTTCTTC
CASSLPAGGSYNEQFF
>-|TRBJ2-2|TRBV7-9|-
TGTGCCAGCAGCTTTCTACAGGCGAACACCGGGGAGCTGTTTTTT
CASSFLQANTGELFF
>-|TRBJ2-7|TRBV20-1|many
TGCAGTGCTCACGGCGCCCAAGCCAACTACGAGCAGTACTTC
CSAHGAQANYEQYF
>-|TRBJ2-7|TRBV7-2|many
TGTGCCAGCAGCTTGGAGAGAGCGAAATCCTACGAGCAGTACTTC
CASSLERAKSYEQYF
>TRBD1|TRBJ2-3|TRBV7-6|many
TGTGCCCCCCCGGGAGACAGGGGGTTCCTTAGCACAGATACGCAGTATTTT
CAPPGDRGFLSTDTQYF
>-|TRBJ2-2|TRBV7-9|-
TGTGCCAGCAGCTACATGGGAACGAACACCGGGGAGCTGTTTTTT
CASSYMGTNTGELFF
>TRBD2|TRBJ2-1|TRBV12-3/TRBV12-4|-
TGTGCCAGCAGTCGGGGACTAGCGGGAGTGGGGCAGTTCTTC
CASSRGLAGVGQFF
>TRBD2|TRBJ2-7|TRBV15|-
TGTGCCACCAGCAGAGTGGGACTAGCGGGAGGGCCCTACGAGCAGTACTTC
CATSRVGLAGGPYEQYF
>-|TRBJ1-1|TRBV5-5|once
TGCGCCAGCAGCTCGGATACAGGGAACACTGAAGCTTTCTTT
CASSSDTGNTEAFF
>-|TRBJ2-5|TRBV7-2|many
TGTGCCAGCAGCTTAGAAGTTTTCCAAGAGACCCAGTACTTC
CASSLEVFQETQYF
>TRBD1|TRBJ2-4|TRBV2|-
TGTGCCAGCGGTAACAACAGGGGGCTAGCCAAAAACATTCAGTGCTTC
CASGNNRGLAKNIQCF
>TRBD2|TRBJ2-7|TRBV29-1|few
TGCAGCGTTGGGGAAGCGGGAGTTCTCTACGAGCAGTACTTC
CSVGEAGVLYEQYF
>TRBD2|TRBJ2-4|TRBV13|few
TGTGCCAGCAGCTTAGAAGTCGGAGCGGGAGATACGGCCAAAAACATTCAGTACTTC
CASSLEVGAGDTAKNIQYF
>TRBD1|TRBJ2-7|TRBV29-1|many
TGCAGCGTACGGACAGGGCCGTACGAGCAGTACTTC
CSVRTGPYEQYF
>-|TRBJ2-1|TRBV11-2|many
TGTGCCAGCGACGACGGGAGTGGGTATGAGCAGTTCTTC
CASDDGSGYEQFF
>-|TRBJ1-1|TRBV7-2|-
TGTGCCAGCAGCATAGACTCTGACGGGAGTAGGGAAGCTTTCTTT
CASSIDSDGSREAFF
>TRBD2|TRBJ2-1|TRBV6-1|few
TGTGCCAGCAGTACCGGACTAGCGGGGGTGGGTGAGCAGTTCTTC
CASSTGLAGVGEQFF
>-|TRBJ1-5|TRBV7-2|many
TGTGCCAGCAGCTCCAGGGTTGGCAATCAGCCCCAGCATTTT
CASSSRVGNQPQHF
>TRBD1|TRBJ1-1|TRBV7-2|many
TGTGCCAGCAGCTTACGGTGGTCACCGAGGGGGCAAGCTTTCTTT
CASSLRWSPRGQAFF
>-|TRBJ2-5|TRBV18|many
TGTGCCAGCTCACAGGGGCTCCAAGAGACCCAGTACTTC
CASSQGLQETQYF
>-|TRBJ2-1|TRBV4-1|few
TGCGCCAGCAGCCAAGTCGGTCTAGCGATAAAGAACAATGAGCAGTTCTTC
CASSQVGLAIKNNEQFF
>-|TRBJ2-1|TRBV5-1|few
TGCGCCAGCAGCTTGCAGCAGGGCGATGAGCAGTTCTTC
CASSLQQGDEQFF
>-|TRBJ2-7|TRBV28|many
TGTGCCAGCACCATTGGAGGTATGGGCGAGCAGTACTTC
CASTIGGMGEQYF
>-|TRBJ1-2|TRBV3-1|many
TGTGCCAGCAGCCACGTTCAAGGTCGAAGCTACACCTTC
CASSHVQGRSYTF